This T cell receptor beta chain was sequenced for a study of shared clonotypes between healthy human individuals. The assay was immunoSEQ multiplex PCR, and TCRdb's table has in-frame clones only and misses some. The top ten clones hold around 0.15% of a sample with about 2.4 million clones, about 92% of them seen once. Germline-derived CDR1 and CDR2 are LGHNA and YSLEER. V was cut by 4 bases and J by 0 bases, with 15 bases left in between. This CDR3 region has 16 residues. The sequenced material came from naive CD4+ T cells sorted from blood. Subset: CD45RA+ positively selected. The chain combines TRBV4-3 with TRBJ1-2; TRBD1 might be the D (6 bases). The receptor was derived from a man between 18 and 29 years old in good health. The CDR3 sequence: CASSRATGTANYGYTF. CDR3 DNA: TGCGCCAGCAGCCGGGCTACAGGGACTGCTAACTATGGCTACACCTTC.